A selection of T cell receptor beta chains follows, all from one sample in a study of T cells in tuberculosis. The protocol was immunoSEQ multiplex PCR, while the TCRdb copy is restricted to in-frame clones and leaves out a portion. The sample consists of tens of thousands of clones, approximately 94% of them appearing once. The sample was PBMCs, taken at tuberculosis diagnosis. The receptors here all came from an adult with tuberculosis. Both conserved end residues are part of each CDR3. The D gene is left open where the match is weak. Only part of the rows carry a size: once, few, many, or a class if the clone is expanded.

V,D,size,J,CDR3,DNA
TRBV18,TRBD1,NA,TRBJ2-3,CASSPTGPGGRTDTQYF,TGTGCCAGCTCACCAACGGGCCCAGGGGGCCGCACAGATACGCAGTATTTT
TRBV7-2,NA,NA,TRBJ1-5,CASSTYRGANQPQHF,TGTGCCAGCAGCACCTATAGAGGTGCTAATCAGCCCCAGCATTTT
TRBV11-2,NA,NA,TRBJ2-1,CASSLDVRSPSFF,TGTGCCAGCAGCTTAGATGTCCGTTCCCCCTCGTTCTTC
TRBV12-5,NA,NA,TRBJ2-1,CASGGERGNEQFF,TGTGCTAGTGGTGGGGAGAGAGGGAATGAGCAGTTCTTC
TRBV10-3,NA,NA,TRBJ1-4,CAISEGGGPTNEKLFF,TGTGCCATCAGTGAGGGAGGCGGACCAACTAATGAAAAACTGTTTTTT
TRBV19,TRBD1,NA,TRBJ1-5,CASSTGQGIGQPQHF,TGTGCCAGTAGTACAGGACAGGGGATCGGTCAGCCCCAGCATTTT
TRBV5-1,NA,NA,TRBJ2-7,CASSLDVAYEQYF,TGCGCCAGCAGCTTGGACGTAGCCTACGAGCAGTACTTC
TRBV18,NA,once,TRBJ2-7,CASSTSSGGYEQYF,TGTGCCAGCTCAACATCCTCCGGGGGCTACGAGCAGTACTTC
TRBV20-1,NA,once,TRBJ1-2,CSASAGLGYTF,TGCAGTGCCTCCGCGGGGCTTGGCTACACCTTC
TRBV18,TRBD1,NA,TRBJ1-2,CASSSDRATSYGYTF,TGTGCCAGCTCATCGGACAGGGCTACTTCTTATGGCTACACCTTC
TRBV5-6,TRBD1,NA,TRBJ1-1,CASSWDRGKTEAFF,TGTGCCAGCAGCTGGGACAGGGGGAAGACTGAAGCTTTCTTT
TRBV18,NA,NA,TRBJ1-2,CASSPLSRTDYGYTF,TGTGCCAGCTCACCACTTTCCAGGACAGACTATGGCTACACCTTC
TRBV25-1,NA,once,TRBJ1-6,CASSDLTTGFRSPLHF,TGTGCCAGCAGTGACCTCACCACAGGGTTTCGGTCACCCCTCCACTTT